This T cell receptor (beta chain) is drawn from a study of cytomegalovirus exposure and HLA in healthy donors. For the study at large: Under 85% of more than 300 genotyped donors fell in the Caucasian-associated ancestry cluster.

In regard to this clone: Its antigen is undetermined.

Study results and caveats: There were fewer than 200 TCR beta chains listed as cytomegalovirus-associated. The classifier was said to identify cytomegalovirus status with high specificity and sensitivity.

V shed 6 bases, J shed 14 bases, and the junction held 14 bases outside the gene matches. This CDR3 region has 14 residues. From germline, CDR1 is SGHKS and CDR2 YYEKEE (reference sequence). Researchers ran the PCR with 60 Vbeta and 13 Jbeta primers. TCRdb keeps only in-frame clones here, not all; method: immunoSEQ multiplex PCR. Among roughly 200,000 clones, around 82% were seen once, and the ten largest hold 2.9%. Sequenced: PBMCs. The chain couples TRBV5-5 to TRBJ2-5; 12 bases are shared with TRBD1. The TCR was taken from a woman aged 25 to 45 in good health and CMV-seronegative. DNA of the CDR3: TGTGCCAGCATTTCCCCATCGGGACAGGGGGCTTCATACTTC. The encoded protein is CASISPSGQGASYF. The full variable domain, its missing parts supplied by reference TRBV5-5 and TRBJ2-5, is DAGVTQSPTHLIKTRGQQVTLRCSPISGHKSVSWYQQVLGQGPQFIFQYYEKEERGRGNFPDRFSARQFPNYSSELNVNALLLGDSALYLCASISPSGQGASYFGPGTRLLVL.